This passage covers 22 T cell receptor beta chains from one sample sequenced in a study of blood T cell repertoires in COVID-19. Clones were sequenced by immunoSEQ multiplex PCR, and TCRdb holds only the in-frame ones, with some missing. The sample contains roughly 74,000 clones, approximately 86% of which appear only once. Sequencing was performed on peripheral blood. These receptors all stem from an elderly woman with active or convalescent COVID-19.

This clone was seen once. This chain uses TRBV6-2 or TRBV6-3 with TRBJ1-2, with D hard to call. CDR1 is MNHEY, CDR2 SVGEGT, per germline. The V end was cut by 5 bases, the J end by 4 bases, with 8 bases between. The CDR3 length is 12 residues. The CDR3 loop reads CASSQQIYGYTF. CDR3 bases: TGTGCCAGCAGTCAACAGATCTATGGCTACACCTTC.

The CDR3 sequence is CASSVDGRGGANVLTF. The CDR3 DNA follows: TGTGCCAGCAGCGTAGATGGCAGGGGTGGGGCCAACGTCCTGACTTTC. The V call is TRBV9, the J call TRBJ2-6, with D maybe TRBD1 (6 bases). The germline CDR1 and CDR2 sequences are SGDLS and YYNGEE. This CDR3 contains 16 residues. The V end was cut by 0 bases, the J end by 3 bases, with 10 bases between.

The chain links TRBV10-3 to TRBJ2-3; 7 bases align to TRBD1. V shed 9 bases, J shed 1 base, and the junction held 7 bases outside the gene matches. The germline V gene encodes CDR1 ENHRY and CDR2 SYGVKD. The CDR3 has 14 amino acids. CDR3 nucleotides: TGTGCCATTGGAGAAGGGGGCCGCACAGATACGCAGTATTTT. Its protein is CAIGEGGRTDTQYF.

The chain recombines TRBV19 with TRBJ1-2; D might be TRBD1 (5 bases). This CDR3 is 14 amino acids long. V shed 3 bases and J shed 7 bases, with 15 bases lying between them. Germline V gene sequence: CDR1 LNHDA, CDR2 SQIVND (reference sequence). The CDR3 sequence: CASSIVSRGSGYTF. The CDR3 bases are TGTGCCAGTAGTATCGTGAGCCGGGGGTCTGGCTACACCTTC. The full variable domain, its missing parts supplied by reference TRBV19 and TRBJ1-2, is DGGITQSPKYLFRKEGQNVTLSCEQNLNHDAMYWYRQDPGQGLRLIYYSQIVNDFQKGDIAEGYSVSREKKESFPLTVTSAQKNPTAFYLCASSIVSRGSGYTFGSGTRLTVV.

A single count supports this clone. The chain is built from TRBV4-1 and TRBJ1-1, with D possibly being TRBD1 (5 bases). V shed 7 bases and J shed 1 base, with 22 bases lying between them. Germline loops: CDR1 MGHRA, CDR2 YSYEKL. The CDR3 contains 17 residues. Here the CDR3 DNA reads TGCGCCAGCATCCGTGGGGGACTACAATCAAGGAACACTGAAGCTTTCTTT. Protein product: CASIRGGLQSRNTEAFF.

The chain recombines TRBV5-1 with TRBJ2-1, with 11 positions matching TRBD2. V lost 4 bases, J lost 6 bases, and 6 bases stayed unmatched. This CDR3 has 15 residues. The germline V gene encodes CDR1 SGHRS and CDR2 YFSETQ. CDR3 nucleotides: TGCGCCAGCAGCCAAACTAGCGGGAGTGTCAATGAGCAGTTCTTC. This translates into CASSQTSGSVNEQFF.

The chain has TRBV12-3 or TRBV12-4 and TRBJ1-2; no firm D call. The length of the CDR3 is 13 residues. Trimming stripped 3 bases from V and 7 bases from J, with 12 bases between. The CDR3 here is CASSFVADIGYTF. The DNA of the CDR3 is TGTGCCAGCAGTTTCGTGGCAGATATTGGCTACACCTTC.

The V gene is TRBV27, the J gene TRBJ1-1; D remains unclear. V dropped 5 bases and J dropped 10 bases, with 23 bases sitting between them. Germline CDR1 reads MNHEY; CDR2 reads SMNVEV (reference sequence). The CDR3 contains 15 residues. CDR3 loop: CASSPVDSRARRAFF. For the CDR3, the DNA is TGTGCCAGCAGTCCTGTCGATTCGAGGGCTCGACGAGCTTTCTTT.

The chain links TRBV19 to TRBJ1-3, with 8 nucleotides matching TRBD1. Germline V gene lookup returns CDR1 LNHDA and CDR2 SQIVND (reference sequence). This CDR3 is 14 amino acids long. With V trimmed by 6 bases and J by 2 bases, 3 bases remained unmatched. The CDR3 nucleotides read TGTGCCAGTAGACCGACAGGGGCTGGAAACACCATATATTTT. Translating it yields CASRPTGAGNTIYF.

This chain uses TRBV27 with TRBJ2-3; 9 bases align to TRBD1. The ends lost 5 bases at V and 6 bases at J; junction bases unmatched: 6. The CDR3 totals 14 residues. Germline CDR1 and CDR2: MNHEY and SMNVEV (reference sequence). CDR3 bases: TGTGCCAGCAGTCTGACAGGGGGGTTGGATACGCAGTATTTT. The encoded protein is CASSLTGGLDTQYF.

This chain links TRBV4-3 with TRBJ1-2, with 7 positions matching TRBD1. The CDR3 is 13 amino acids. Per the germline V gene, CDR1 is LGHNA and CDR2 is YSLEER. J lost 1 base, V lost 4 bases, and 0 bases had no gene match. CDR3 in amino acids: CASSRDSNYGYTF. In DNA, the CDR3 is TGCGCCAGCAGCCGGGACAGTAACTATGGCTACACCTTC.

CDR3 bases: TGTGCCAGCAGCAAACCCTCACAGGGGGCTGAAGCTTTCTTT. Protein: CASSKPSQGAEAFF. The chain employs TRBV21-1 and TRBJ1-1; the table assigns TRBD1, which was not confirmed against the DNA. TRBV21-1 is a pseudogene locus. This CDR3 has 14 residues.

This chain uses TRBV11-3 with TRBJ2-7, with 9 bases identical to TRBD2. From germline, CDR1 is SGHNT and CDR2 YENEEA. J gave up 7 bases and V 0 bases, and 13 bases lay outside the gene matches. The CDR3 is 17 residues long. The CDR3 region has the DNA TGTGCCAGCAGCTTAGATTCAGCAGCGGCGGGAGGGGAAGAGCAGTACTTC. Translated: CASSLDSAAAGGEEQYF.

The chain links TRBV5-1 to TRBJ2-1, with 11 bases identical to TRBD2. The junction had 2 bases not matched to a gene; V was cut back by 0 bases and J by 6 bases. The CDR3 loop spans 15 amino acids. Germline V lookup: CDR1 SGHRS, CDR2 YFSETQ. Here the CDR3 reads CASSLGLAGINEQFF. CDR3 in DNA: TGCGCCAGCAGCTTGGGACTAGCGGGAATCAATGAGCAGTTCTTC.

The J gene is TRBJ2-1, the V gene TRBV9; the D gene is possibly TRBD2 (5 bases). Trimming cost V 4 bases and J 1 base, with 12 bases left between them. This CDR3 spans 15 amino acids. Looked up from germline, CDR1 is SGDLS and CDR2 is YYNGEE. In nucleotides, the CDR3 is TGTGCCAGCAGCCAAGAGGGAGATTCCTACAATGAGCAGTTCTTC. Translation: CASSQEGDSYNEQFF.

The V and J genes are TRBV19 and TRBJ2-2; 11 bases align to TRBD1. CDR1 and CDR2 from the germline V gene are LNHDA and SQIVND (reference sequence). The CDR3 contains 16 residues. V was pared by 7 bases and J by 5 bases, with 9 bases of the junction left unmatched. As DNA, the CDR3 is TGTGCCAGTACTCCCCTGGACAGGGGGCGAACCGGGGAGCTGTTTTTT. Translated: CASTPLDRGRTGELFF.

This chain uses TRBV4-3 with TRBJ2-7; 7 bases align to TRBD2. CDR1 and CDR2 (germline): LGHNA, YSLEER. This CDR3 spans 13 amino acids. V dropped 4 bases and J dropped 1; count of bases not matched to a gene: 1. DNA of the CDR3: TGCGCCAGCAGCCGGGGGGGATCCTACGAGCAGTACTTC. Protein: CASSRGGSYEQYF.

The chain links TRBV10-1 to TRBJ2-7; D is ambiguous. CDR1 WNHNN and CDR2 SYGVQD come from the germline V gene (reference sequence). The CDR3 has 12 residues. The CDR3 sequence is CVICGTLYEQYF. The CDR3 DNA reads TGCGTGATTTGCGGAACCCTCTACGAGCAGTACTTC.

The CDR3 is CASNLQGSKNIQYF. CDR3 in DNA: TGTGCCAGCAATTTACAGGGAAGCAAAAACATTCAGTACTTC. V usage is TRBV2 and J usage is TRBJ2-4; D might be TRBD1 (6 bases). The CDR3 extends over 14 amino acids. Germline V lookup: CDR1 SNHLY, CDR2 FYNNEI. Trimming left V 7 bases short and J 3 bases short, with 13 bases between.

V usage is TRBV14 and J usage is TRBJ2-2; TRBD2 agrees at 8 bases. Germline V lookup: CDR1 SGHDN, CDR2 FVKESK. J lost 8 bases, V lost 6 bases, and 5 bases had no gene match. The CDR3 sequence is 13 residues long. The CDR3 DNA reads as TGTGCCAGCAGTAAGCGGGGGAGAGGGGAGCTGTTTTTT. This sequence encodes CASSKRGRGELFF.

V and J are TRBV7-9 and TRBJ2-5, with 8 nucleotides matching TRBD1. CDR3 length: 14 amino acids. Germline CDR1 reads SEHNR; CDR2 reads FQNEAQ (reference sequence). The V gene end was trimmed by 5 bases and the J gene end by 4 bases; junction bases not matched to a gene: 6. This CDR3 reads CASSPRGRRETQYF. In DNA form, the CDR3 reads TGTGCCAGCAGCCCCAGGGGGCGCCGAGAGACCCAGTACTTC.

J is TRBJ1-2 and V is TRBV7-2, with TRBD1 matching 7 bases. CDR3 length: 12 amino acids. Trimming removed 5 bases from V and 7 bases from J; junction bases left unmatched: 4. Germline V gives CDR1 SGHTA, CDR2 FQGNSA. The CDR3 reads CASSAYRGGYTF. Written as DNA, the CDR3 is TGTGCCAGCAGCGCCTACAGGGGTGGCTACACCTTC.